This record concerns one T cell receptor beta chain sequence. TCR sequencing used cDNA made by reverse transcription of extracted RNA. Clones were read by immunoSEQ multiplex PCR, and TCRdb kept only the in-frame ones, dropping some. The sample carries 150,000 or so clones, more than 75% recorded once. The CDR3 sequence is 16 residues long. Trimming pared 0 bases from V and 4 bases from J, leaving 14 bases between. The germline V gene has CDR1 SGDLS and CDR2 YYNGEE. This entry is derived from a study of CD8+ T cells in alopecia areata. This TCR derives from a human donor with alopecia areata. V usage is TRBV9 and J usage is TRBJ2-1; D remains ambiguous. The sequenced sample was CD8+ T cells sorted from blood, obtained at week 0. The CDR3: CASSVVGSRSYNEQFF. The CDR3 DNA reads TGTGCCAGCAGCGTAGTAGGCTCCCGTTCGTACAATGAGCAGTTCTTC.